This T cell receptor beta chain appears in the sequencing data of a study of blood T cell repertoires in COVID-19. Across the study: Acute-phase and convalescent COVID-19 samples originated in the United States, Italy and Spain.

Assay: immunoSEQ multiplex PCR; the TCRdb copy retains only in-frame clones and omits some. The sample yields just over 650,000 clones, 85% to 90% seen once. The CDR3 has 14 residues. Germline loops: CDR1 LGHNT, CDR2 FRNRAP. Deletions cut 1 base from V and 7 bases from J, with 11 bases between. What was sequenced was peripheral blood. This receptor was identified in a woman between 18 and 30 years old with acute or convalescent COVID-19. V and J are TRBV12-5 and TRBJ1-3, with a tentative D call TRBD1 (6 bases). CDR3 in DNA: TGTGCTAGTGGTTTGGCTAACAGGGAGAACACCATATATTTT. The encoded protein is CASGLANRENTIYF.